The sequence of this TCR beta chain was determined in a study of CD8 T cells in Susac syndrome. Study background: Active disease was present in more than 5 of the sequenced Susac syndrome patients, and remission in eight or nine.

CDR1 and CDR2 (germline): DFQATT, SNEGSKA (reference sequence). V was clipped by 4 bases and J by 5 bases, with 7 bases between them. The CDR3 contains 11 residues. CD8+ and CD4+ blood T cells underwent TCR beta sequencing. TEMRA cells were FACS-enriched, unlike CD8+ and CD4+ T cells, which were negatively isolated. An input of roughly 0.5 to 1 ug of RNA was subjected to reverse transcription using random hexamers. With immunoSEQ multiplex PCR, TCR beta CDR3 was amplified across 54 Vbeta and 13 Jbeta. TCRdb reanalysed the immunoSEQ multiplex PCR reads using MiXCR and keeps one entry per CDR3 protein. The profile shows 170,000 or so distinct CDR3 sequences, approximately 95% of them singletons.

This receptor was taken from a human donor with Susac syndrome. Specimen: CD4+ T cells from PBMCs. This chain connects TRBV20-1 to TRBJ2-3; TRBD2 might be the D (5 bases). The CDR3 DNA is TGCAGTGCTACCGGGGTAGATACGCAGTATTTT. This sequence encodes CSATGVDTQYF.